This T cell receptor (beta chain) was identified in a study of blood T cell repertoires in COVID-19. Study overall: In each case, the material was cDNA or gDNA derived from T cells, B-cell-depleted T cells, or PBMCs.

Authors' data handling: Estimated nucleated cell counts came from reference gene primer amplification. The protocol was immunoSEQ multiplex PCR, while the TCRdb copy is restricted to in-frame clones and leaves out a portion. Clonal size and the V and J genes are those of that table, whereas D and trimming came from the DNA. Here the sample spans 80,000 to 95,000 clones, around 80% being singletons. The receptor was isolated from a woman older than 75 with active or convalescent COVID-19. The sample comprised peripheral blood.

The CDR3 nucleotides are TGTGCCAGCAGCTTAGGGGCCCTTGGGTATGGCTACACCTTC. Translation gives CASSLGALGYGYTF. The V and J genes are TRBV7-2 and TRBJ1-2; D is uncertain. The germline V gene has CDR1 SGHTA and CDR2 FQGNSA. Trimming pared 1 base from V and 5 bases from J, leaving 11 bases between. The CDR3 is 14 amino acids.